This T cell receptor beta chain was recovered during a study of shared T cell receptors in the human thymus. Germline trimming cut 5 bases from V and 2 bases from J; bases unmatched to any gene: 2. CDR1 and CDR2 (germline): MDHEN, SYDVKM. This CDR3 contains 13 residues. Libraries were prepared by immunoSEQ multiplex PCR; TCRdb keeps only in-frame clonotypes and omits some of them. Of hundreds of thousands of clones detected, over 75% appear once; the ten largest clones hold under 0.01%. The same data also went into a second study, on human thymus T cells.

Input material: thymocytes. This receptor was identified in a boy under two years old with a congenital heart defect. The chain uses TRBV28 and TRBJ2-5; TRBD2 aligns across 7 bases. The CDR3 loop reads CASSPGGQETQYF. In DNA form, the CDR3 reads TGTGCCAGCAGTCCCGGGGGGCAAGAGACCCAGTACTTC.